This note documents a single T cell receptor (beta chain) sequence. Its matching antigen is unknown. CDR1 LNHDA and CDR2 SQIVND come from the germline V gene (reference sequence). This CDR3 is built from 16 residues. V dropped 4 bases and J dropped 6 bases, with 19 bases sitting between them. The data were taken from a study of cytomegalovirus exposure and HLA in healthy donors. Study-wide background: In a later analysis, it was reported that the approximately 120 validation repertoires had been produced on the same platform as the roughly 610 repertoires belonging to the first cohort. General study points: Subsequent analysis of the approximately 110 validation repertoires found a tendency for first-cohort TCR clusters to co-occur.

Repertoires were generated with immunoSEQ multiplex PCR, while TCRdb's copy carries only in-frame clones and drops some. The sample gives 150,000 to 200,000 clones, 80% to 85% of which show up once; 0.95% to 1.5% is in the top ten. The gene calls are TRBV19 and TRBJ1-5; a weak D match, TRBD1 (6 bases). The sequence was collected from a woman aged 25 to 39 in good health and CMV-seronegative. The sample was PBMCs. CDR3 loop: CASSTLERGKRQPQHF. In DNA form, the CDR3 reads TGTGCCAGTAGTACCCTCGAGAGGGGGAAGCGTCAGCCCCAGCATTTT.